One sample yielded the 7 T cell receptor beta chains listed below, sequenced in a study of identical twins. TCRdb re-called the 5' RACE reads with MiXCR, one entry per CDR3 protein. The sample has under 1 million distinct CDR3 sequences, over 9% seen once. The same sample was also studied in work on yellow fever vaccine responses in identical twins.

Sequencing was done on a sample of PBMCs. The origin of the receptors is a woman aged 18 to 35 in good health.

This clonotype was counted at least ten times. The chain employs TRBV6-1 and TRBJ2-5; 7 bases align to TRBD2. There are 13 residues in the CDR3. Trimming cost V 5 bases and J 4 bases; bases outside gene matches: 4. Germline V gene data show CDR1 as MNHNS and CDR2 as SASEGT. The CDR3 protein is CASSSPGGETQYF. CDR3 nucleotide sequence: TGTGCCAGCAGTAGTCCGGGAGGAGAGACCCAGTACTTC.

The DNA for the CDR3 is TGCAGTGCTAGAGTTGTGAGAAGCCGGGAGACCCAGTACTTC. Protein product: CSARVVRSRETQYF. V is TRBV20-1 and J is TRBJ2-5; D not certain. Germline V gives CDR1 DFQATT, CDR2 SNEGSKA (reference sequence). V lost 1 base and J lost 5, with 14 bases in between. This CDR3 is 14 amino acids long.

The chain is built from TRBV12-3 or TRBV12-4 and TRBJ2-1, with TRBD2 identical over 8 bases. The length of the CDR3 is 14 residues. V lost 6 bases to trimming and J lost 7 bases; unmatched junction nucleotides: 8. CDR3 amino acids: CASRWGIAGNEQFF. CDR3 nucleotides: TGTGCCAGCAGGTGGGGAATAGCGGGGAATGAGCAGTTCTTC.

The sample holds many counts of this clonotype. The V and J genes are TRBV3-1 and TRBJ2-1, with D perhaps TRBD1 or TRBD2 (5 bases each). This CDR3 region has 12 residues. V was clipped by 6 bases and J by 10 bases, with 13 bases between them. The germline CDR1 and CDR2 sequences are LGHDT and YNNKEL (reference sequence). CDR3 sequence (DNA): TGTGCCAGCAGTCCTAGAGGGACCGAGCAGTTCTTC. As protein: CASSPRGTEQFF.

This rearrangement joins TRBV28 to TRBJ2-7; D possibly matches TRBD1 or TRBD2 (5 bases each). The CDR3 sequence is 16 residues long. Trimming stripped 5 bases from V and 1 base from J, with 18 bases between. Per germline, CDR1 MDHEN and CDR2 SYDVKM. The CDR3 reads CASSQLGTQGSYEQYV. For the CDR3, the DNA is TGTGCCAGCAGTCAACTCGGGACCCAGGGATCCTACGAGCAGTACGTC.

This clonotype was counted at least ten times. The V gene is TRBV24-1, the J gene TRBJ1-5; D may be TRBD1 (6 bases). Germline CDR1 reads KGHDR; CDR2 reads SFDVKD. The CDR3 has 15 residues. The ends were cut back, 4 bases at V and 12 bases at J, with 21 bases in the middle. The CDR3 DNA sequence: TGTGCCACCAGTGACCGGAAGACAGGCTACTCTCTCCAGCATTTT. Protein sequence: CATSDRKTGYSLQHF.

The rearrangement links TRBV5-1 to TRBJ1-1; D is undetermined. This CDR3 has 15 residues. Germline CDR1 SGHRS, CDR2 YFSETQ. Trimming took off 4 bases at V and 2 bases at J, with 15 bases between the two ends. CDR3 protein: CASSPRGGSNTEAFF. CDR3 sequence (DNA): TGCGCCAGCAGCCCAAGAGGCGGGAGTAACACTGAAGCTTTCTTT.